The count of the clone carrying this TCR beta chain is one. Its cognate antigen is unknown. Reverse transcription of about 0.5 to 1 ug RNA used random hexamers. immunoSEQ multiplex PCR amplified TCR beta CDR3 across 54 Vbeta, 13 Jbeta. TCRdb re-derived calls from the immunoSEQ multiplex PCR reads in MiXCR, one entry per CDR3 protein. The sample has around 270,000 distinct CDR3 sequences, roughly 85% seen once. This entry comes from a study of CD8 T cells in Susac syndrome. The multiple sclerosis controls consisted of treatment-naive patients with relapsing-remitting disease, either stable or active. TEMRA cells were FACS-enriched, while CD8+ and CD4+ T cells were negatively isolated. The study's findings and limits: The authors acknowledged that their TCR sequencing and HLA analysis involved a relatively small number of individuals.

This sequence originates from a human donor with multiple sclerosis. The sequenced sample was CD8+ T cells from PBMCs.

The CDR3 loop is CASSVGQTMNTEAFF. CDR3 sequence (DNA): TGTGCCAGCAGCGTAGGACAGACTATGAACACTGAAGCTTTCTTT. This chain joins TRBV9 and TRBJ1-1; the D gene is possibly TRBD1 (5 bases). Germline V gives CDR1 SGDLS, CDR2 YYNGEE. This CDR3 is built from 15 residues. The ends were cut back, 0 bases at V and 0 bases at J, with 9 bases in the middle.